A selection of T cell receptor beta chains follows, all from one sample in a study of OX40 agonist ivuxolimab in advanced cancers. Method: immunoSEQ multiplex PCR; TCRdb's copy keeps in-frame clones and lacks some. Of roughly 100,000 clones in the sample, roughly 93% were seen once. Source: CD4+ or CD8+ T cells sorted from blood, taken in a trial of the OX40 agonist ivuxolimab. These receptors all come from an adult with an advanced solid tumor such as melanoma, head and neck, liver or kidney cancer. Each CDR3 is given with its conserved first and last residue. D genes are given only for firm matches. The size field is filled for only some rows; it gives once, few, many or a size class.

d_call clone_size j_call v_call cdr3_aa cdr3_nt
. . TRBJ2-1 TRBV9 CASSASGTDYEQFF TGTGCCAGCAGCGCCTCCGGGACTGATTATGAGCAGTTCTTC
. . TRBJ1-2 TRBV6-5 CASRPLRRGTYGYTF TGTGCCAGCAGACCCCTCCGCAGGGGTACATATGGCTACACCTTC
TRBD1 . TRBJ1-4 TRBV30 CAWRGRGNEKLFF TGTGCCTGGAGGGGCAGGGGGAATGAAAAACTGTTTTTT
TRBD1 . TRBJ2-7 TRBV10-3 CAISESRAGGRDEQYF TGTGCCATCAGTGAGTCGCGGGCAGGGGGCAGGGACGAGCAGTACTTC
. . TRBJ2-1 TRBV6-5 CASTPRAGEQFF TGTGCCAGCACTCCGCGGGCGGGTGAGCAGTTCTTC
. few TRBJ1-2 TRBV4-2 CASRGAGGYTF TGTGCCAGCAGGGGGGCGGGTGGCTACACCTTC
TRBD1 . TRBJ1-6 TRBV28 CASSGPGQGYSPLHF TGTGCCAGCAGTGGGCCGGGACAGGGATACTCACCCCTCCACTTT
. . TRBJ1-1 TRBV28 CASSIGRALPSEAFF TGTGCCAGCAGCATAGGCAGGGCCCTCCCCTCTGAAGCTTTCTTT
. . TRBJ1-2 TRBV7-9 CASSYVGGGGYTF TGTGCCAGCAGCTATGTTGGGGGCGGAGGCTACACCTTC
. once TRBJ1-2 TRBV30 CAWRTGSNYGYTF TGTGCCTGGAGAACGGGAAGTAACTATGGCTACACCTTC
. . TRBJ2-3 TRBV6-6 CASSTSTSSDTQYF TGTGCCAGCAGTACATCGACTAGTTCAGATACGCAGTATTTT
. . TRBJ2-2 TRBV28 CASTRVPGTAHTGELFF TGTGCCAGCACCCGGGTCCCCGGGACCGCCCACACCGGGGAGCTGTTTTTT
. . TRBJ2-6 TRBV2 CASSDTSGANVLTF TGTGCCAGCAGTGATACATCCGGGGCCAACGTCCTGACTTTC
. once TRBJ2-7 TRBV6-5 CASSYGQGRYEQYF TGTGCCAGCAGTTACGGGCAGGGCCGCTACGAGCAGTACTTC
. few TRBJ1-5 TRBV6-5 CASSWRGNQPQHF TGTGCCAGCAGTTGGAGGGGGAACCAGCCCCAGCATTTT
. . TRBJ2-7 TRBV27 CASSLGGSSYEQYF TGTGCCAGCAGTTTAGGTGGGAGCTCCTACGAGCAGTACTTC
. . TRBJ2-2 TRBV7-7 CASSLALGNGGELFF TGTGCTAGCAGCTTAGCGCTGGGAAACGGCGGGGAGCTGTTTTTT
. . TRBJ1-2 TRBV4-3 CASSPPPAGSPYGYTF TGCGCCAGCAGCCCACCGCCGGCAGGGTCCCCCTATGGCTACACCTTC
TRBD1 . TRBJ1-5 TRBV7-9 CASSQTGGGNQPQHF TGTGCCAGCAGCCAAACAGGGGGTGGCAATCAGCCCCAGCATTTT
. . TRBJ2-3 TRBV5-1 CASSLDPGTDTQYF TGCGCCAGCAGCTTGGACCCTGGCACAGATACGCAGTATTTT
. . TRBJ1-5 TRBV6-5 CASSSYMQPQHF TGTGCCAGCAGTTCCTATATGCAGCCCCAGCATTTT
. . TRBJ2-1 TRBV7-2 CASSIRGAYNEQFF TGTGCCAGCAGCATACGAGGGGCCTACAATGAGCAGTTCTTC
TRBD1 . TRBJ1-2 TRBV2 CASSDRGRNGYTF TGTGCCAGCAGCGACAGGGGGCGGAATGGCTACACCTTC
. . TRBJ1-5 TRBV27 CASSLDRYQPQHF TGTGCCAGCAGTTTGGACAGATATCAGCCCCAGCATTTT
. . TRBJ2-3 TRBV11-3 CASSFGGTDTQYF TGTGCCAGCAGCTTTGGGGGGACAGATACGCAGTATTTT
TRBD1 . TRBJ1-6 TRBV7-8 CASSPDRTGSPLHF TGTGCCAGCAGCCCGGACAGGACCGGTTCACCCCTCCACTTT
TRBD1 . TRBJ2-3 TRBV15 CATSPWGQNTDTQYF TGTGCCACCAGCCCGTGGGGACAGAACACAGATACGCAGTATTTT
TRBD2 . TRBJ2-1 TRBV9 CASSTGLAVYNEQFF TGTGCCAGCAGCACCGGACTAGCGGTCTACAATGAGCAGTTCTTC
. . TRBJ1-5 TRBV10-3 CAISDPRKGGGNQPQHF TGTGCCATCAGTGATCCTCGGAAGGGTGGGGGCAATCAGCCCCAGCATTTT
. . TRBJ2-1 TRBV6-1 CATRLIMSYNEQFF TGTGCCACCCGACTGATTATGTCCTACAATGAGCAGTTCTTC
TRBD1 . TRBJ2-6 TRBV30 CARRDRHSGANVLTF TGTGCCCGAAGGGACAGACACTCTGGGGCCAACGTCCTGACTTTC
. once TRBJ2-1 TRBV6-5 CASSSGTLGREQFF TGTGCCAGCAGCTCCGGGACTCTAGGGAGGGAGCAGTTCTTC
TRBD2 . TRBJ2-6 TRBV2 CASSAGRVWSVLTF TGTGCCAGCAGTGCCGGGAGGGTCTGGTCCGTCCTGACTTTC
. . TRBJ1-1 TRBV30 CAWSIKVLGAFF TGTGCCTGGAGTATCAAAGTTTTGGGGGCTTTCTTT
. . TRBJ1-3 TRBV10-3 CAISESRNSVGNTIYF TGTGCCATCAGTGAGTCGCGGAACAGCGTCGGAAACACCATATATTTT
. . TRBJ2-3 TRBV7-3 CASSLMRAGDTQYF TGTGCCAGCAGCTTAATGAGAGCAGGAGATACGCAGTATTTT
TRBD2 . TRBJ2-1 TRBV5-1 CASSLGTSEGEQFF TGCGCCAGCAGCTTAGGGACTAGCGAGGGTGAGCAGTTCTTC
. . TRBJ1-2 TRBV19 CASSIAGNYGYTF TGTGCCAGTAGTATAGCGGGAAACTATGGCTACACCTTC
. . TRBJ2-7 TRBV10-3 CAISKGETELSHEQYF TGTGCCATCTCTAAGGGGGAGACAGAATTAAGCCACGAGCAGTACTTC
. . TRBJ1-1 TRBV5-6 CASSAQGEYTEAFF TGTGCCAGCAGCGCACAGGGTGAGTACACTGAAGCTTTCTTT
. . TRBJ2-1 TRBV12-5 CASVAAGRSYNEQFF TGTGCTAGTGTGGCCGCTGGGCGCTCCTACAATGAGCAGTTCTTC
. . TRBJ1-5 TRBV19 CASSTSDVSNQPQHF TGTGCCAGTAGTACCTCAGACGTTAGCAATCAGCCCCAGCATTTT
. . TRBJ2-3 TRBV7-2 CASSLKGGPASTDTQYF TGTGCCAGCAGCTTAAAGGGGGGGCCAGCTAGCACAGATACGCAGTATTTT
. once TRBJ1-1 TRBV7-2 CASSSQVTTEAFF TGTGCCAGCAGCTCCCAGGTTACCACTGAAGCTTTCTTT
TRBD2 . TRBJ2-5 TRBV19 CASSGQTILAGVAETQYF TGTGCCAGTAGTGGGCAAACCATCCTAGCGGGAGTCGCGGAGACCCAGTACTTC